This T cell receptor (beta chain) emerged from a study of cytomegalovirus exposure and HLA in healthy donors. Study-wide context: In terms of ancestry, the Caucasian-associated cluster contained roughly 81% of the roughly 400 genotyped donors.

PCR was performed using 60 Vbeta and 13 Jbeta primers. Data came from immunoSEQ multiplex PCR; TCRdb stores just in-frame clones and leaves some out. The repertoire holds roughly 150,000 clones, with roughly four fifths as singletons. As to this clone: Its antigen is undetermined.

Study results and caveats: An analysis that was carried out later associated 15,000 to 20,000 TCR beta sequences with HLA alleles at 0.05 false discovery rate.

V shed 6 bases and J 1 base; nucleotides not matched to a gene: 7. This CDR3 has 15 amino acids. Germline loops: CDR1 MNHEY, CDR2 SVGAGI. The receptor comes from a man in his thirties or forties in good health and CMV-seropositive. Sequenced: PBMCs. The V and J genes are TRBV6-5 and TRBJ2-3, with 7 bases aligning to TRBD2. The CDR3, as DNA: TGTGCCAGCAGACCCGTCGCGGGGGGCACAGATACGCAGTATTTT. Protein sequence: CASRPVAGGTDTQYF.